The 4 T cell receptor beta chains in this list originate from one sample, sequenced in a study of shared clonotypes between healthy human individuals. TCRdb's table, derived via immunoSEQ multiplex PCR, lists solely in-frame clones and lacks some. The sample holds 950,000 to 1,100,000 clones, approximately 76% seen once. The sequencing input was memory CD4+ T cells sorted from blood. Subset of the sample: CD45RA-negative fraction. The receptors originated from a man aged 18 to 35 in good health.

This chain links TRBV5-1 with TRBJ1-1; maybe TRBD1 (6 bases). The CDR3 totals 15 residues. Germline CDR1 is SGHRS and CDR2 is YFSETQ. V lost 1 base, J lost 5 bases, and 15 bases lay in between. The CDR3 is CASSLLGDRRTEAFF. The CDR3 DNA reads TGCGCCAGCAGCTTGCTGGGTGACAGGCGAACTGAAGCTTTCTTT.

The chain combines TRBV19 with TRBJ2-1; perhaps TRBD2 as D (5 bases). The germline CDR1 and CDR2 sequences are LNHDA and SQIVND (reference sequence). The CDR3 spans 16 residues. V shed 1 base and J shed 9 bases, with 19 bases lying between them. For the CDR3, the DNA is TGTGCCAGTAGTATAGGAAAACGAGGGTTTAAGTCTGAGCAGTTCTTC. Translation: CASSIGKRGFKSEQFF. Filled out from reference TRBV19 and TRBJ2-1, the complete variable domain reads DGGITQSPKYLFRKEGQNVTLSCEQNLNHDAMYWYRQDPGQGLRLIYYSQIVNDFQKGDIAEGYSVSREKKESFPLTVTSAQKNPTAFYLCASSIGKRGFKSEQFFGPGTRLTVL.

V and J are TRBV18 and TRBJ1-2, with a tentative D call TRBD1 (5 bases). The length of the CDR3 is 15 residues. Germline V gene lookup returns CDR1 KGHSH and CDR2 LQKENI. V lost 3 bases and J 6 bases, leaving 17 bases between the germline ends. DNA for the CDR3: TGTGCCAGCTCACCCCTAACAGGCAAGGCGGATGGCTACACCTTC. Translation gives CASSPLTGKADGYTF.

The V call is TRBV7-6, the J call TRBJ2-5, with 7 nucleotides matching TRBD2. V shed 5 bases, J shed 3 bases, and the junction held 9 bases outside the gene matches. The CDR3 spans 15 residues. Germline V gene lookup returns CDR1 SGHVS and CDR2 FNYEAQ. CDR3 residues: CASSKEPGLKETQYF. In DNA, the CDR3 is TGTGCCAGCAGCAAAGAACCGGGACTAAAAGAGACCCAGTACTTC.